A single sample gave rise to the 5 T cell receptor beta chains below, sequenced in a study of shared clonotypes between healthy human individuals. CD45RO-negative, CCR7-selected cells formed the naive CD8 fraction, which excluded terminally differentiated effector memory CD45RA+ cells. Method: immunoSEQ multiplex PCR; TCRdb's copy keeps in-frame clones and lacks some. The profile shows around 2,000,000 clones, just under 95% of them singletons. Sequenced material: naive CD8+ T cells sorted from blood. The receptors shown here come from a man aged 18 to 30 in good health.

The CDR3 loop is CAITGYNNSPLHF. The CDR3 nucleotides are TGTGCCATCACGGGCTACAATAATTCACCCCTCCACTTT. The chain joins TRBV10-3 to TRBJ1-6; D is unclear. Trimming took 7 bases from V and 5 from J, leaving 9 bases between them. The CDR3 runs 13 residues. Germline V lookup: CDR1 ENHRY, CDR2 SYGVKD.

The chain joins TRBV27 to TRBJ2-7, with D perhaps TRBD1 (5 bases). The CDR3 has 14 residues. Looked up from germline, CDR1 is MNHEY and CDR2 is SMNVEV (reference sequence). V was trimmed by 6 bases and J by 3 bases, leaving 15 bases between them. The CDR3 DNA follows: TGTGCCAGCAGGGGTCTAGGGGAATACTACGAGCAGTACTTC. This encodes CASRGLGEYYEQYF.

This chain joins TRBV7-6 and TRBJ2-3, with TRBD2 identical over 7 bases. CDR3 length: 18 residues. CDR1 and CDR2 (germline): SGHVS, FNYEAQ. V was clipped by 4 bases and J by 5 bases; unmatched bases: 18. CDR3 bases: TGTGCCAGCAGCTCGCTCGCTAGGTGGGGGGGATTGGAAGATACGCAGTATTTT. Its translation: CASSSLARWGGLEDTQYF.

A note on this clone: Other DNA variants within this sample encode the same CDR3. The chain recombines TRBV9 with TRBJ2-3, with unresolved D. Looked up from germline, CDR1 is SGDLS and CDR2 is YYNGEE. V was cut by 7 bases and J by 0 bases, with 3 bases left in between. The CDR3 consists of 11 residues. CDR3 residues: CASSSTDTQYF. CDR3 bases: TGTGCCAGCTCTAGCACAGATACGCAGTATTTT.

This clone was picked up one time. The chain joins TRBV6-5 to TRBJ2-7; D is possibly TRBD2 (6 bases). Deletions cut 8 bases from V and 0 bases from J, with 14 bases between. The CDR3 sequence is 14 residues long. Germline-derived CDR1 and CDR2 are MNHEY and SVGAGI. CDR3 amino acids: CASQFMEGSYEQYF. Here the CDR3 DNA reads TGTGCCAGCCAGTTCATGGAGGGCTCCTACGAGCAGTACTTC.